Listed below are T cell receptor beta chains from one sample, sequenced in a study of blood T cell repertoires in COVID-19. Data came from immunoSEQ multiplex PCR; TCRdb stores just in-frame clones and leaves some out. The sample holds over 130,000 clones, about 77% seen once. The sample taken for sequencing was peripheral blood. The receptors were sampled from a woman aged 45-60 years with active or convalescent COVID-19. The CDR3 runs from the conserved cysteine through the conserved F or W. Fields, in order: D gene, clone size, V gene, J gene, CDR3 protein, CDR3 DNA. A D gene is named only where the DNA matches it firmly. Size is omitted from some rows. Given values are once, few, many or a class for expanded clones.

>TRBD2|NA|TRBV30|TRBJ2-5
CAWTGGYQETQYF
TGTGCCTGGACGGGGGGGTACCAAGAGACCCAGTACTTC
>TRBD2|NA|TRBV7-3|TRBJ2-7
CASSLAGGTYEQYF
TGTGCCAGCAGCTTGGCGGGAGGCACCTACGAGCAGTACTTC
>TRBD1|NA|TRBV5-5|TRBJ2-5
CASSLSGQGAGETQYF
TGTGCCAGCAGCTTATCTGGACAGGGGGCCGGGGAGACCCAGTACTTC
>NA|NA|TRBV6-2/TRBV6-3|TRBJ2-3
CASSYYRTVFYTDTQYF
TGTGCCAGCAGTTACTATAGGACAGTATTTTACACAGATACGCAGTATTTT
>NA|NA|TRBV7-2|TRBJ1-2
CASSLDPTGGYTF
TGTGCCAGCAGCTTAGATCCGACGGGGGGCTACACCTTC
>NA|NA|TRBV18|TRBJ2-1
CASSPNQGHNEQFF
TGTGCCAGCTCACCCAATCAGGGTCACAATGAGCAGTTCTTC
>NA|once|TRBV4-2|TRBJ2-7
CASSRDTYEQYF
TGTGCCAGCAGCCGGGACACGTACGAGCAGTACTTC
>TRBD2|NA|TRBV3-1/TRBV3-2|TRBJ2-1
CASNTKGTSGSCNEQFF
TGTGCCAGCAACACCAAAGGGACTAGCGGGAGTTGCAATGAGCAGTTCTTC
>NA|NA|TRBV10-3|TRBJ2-3
CAISEGWETDTQYF
TGTGCCATCAGTGAGGGGTGGGAGACAGATACGCAGTATTTT
>TRBD1|NA|TRBV18|TRBJ1-2
CASSPDTGATGANYGYTF
TGTGCCAGCTCACCCGATACAGGGGCCACGGGGGCTAACTATGGCTACACCTTC
>NA|NA|TRBV30|TRBJ2-3
CAWSLMGPSTDTQYF
TGTGCCTGGAGTTTAATGGGCCCTAGCACAGATACGCAGTATTTT
>NA|few|TRBV6-5|TRBJ2-7
CASSQGPTYEQYF
TGTGCCAGCTCGCAGGGGCCCACCTACGAGCAGTACTTC
>TRBD2|many|TRBV15|TRBJ2-2
CATSSPPSGANTGELFF
TGTGCCACCAGCAGCCCCCCTAGCGGAGCGAACACCGGGGAGCTGTTTTTT
>TRBD1|NA|TRBV10-3|TRBJ2-3
CAISPGTGTDTQYF
TGTGCCATCAGTCCTGGGACAGGCACAGATACGCAGTATTTT
>NA|NA|TRBV7-9|TRBJ1-2
CASSFEPLANYGYTF
TGTGCCAGCAGCTTTGAACCGTTAGCTAACTATGGCTACACCTTC
>TRBD1|NA|TRBV11-1|TRBJ1-2
CASSLDAMGQGPGYTF
TGTGCCAGCAGCTTAGACGCTATGGGACAGGGGCCCGGCTACACCTTC
>TRBD1|NA|TRBV29-1|TRBJ2-2
CSVGGEQGAGELFF
TGCAGCGTTGGAGGGGAACAGGGGGCCGGGGAGCTGTTTTTT
>TRBD1|NA|TRBV9|TRBJ2-2
CASSPLTGGNTGELFF
TGTGCCAGCAGCCCGTTGACAGGGGGCAACACCGGGGAGCTGTTTTTT
>TRBD1|NA|TRBV9|TRBJ1-3
CASSVGRDSYGNTIYF
TGTGCCAGCAGCGTAGGTCGGGACAGCTACGGAAACACCATATATTTT
>NA|NA|TRBV18|TRBJ1-2
CASSAGYTGGYTF
TGTGCCAGCTCAGCGGGTTACACGGGTGGCTACACCTTC
>TRBD2|NA|TRBV23-1|TRBJ2-1
CASSQALTSGRAGLNEQFF
TGCGCCAGCAGTCAAGCTTTGACTAGCGGGAGGGCCGGTCTCAATGAGCAGTTCTTC
>TRBD1|NA|TRBV7-2|TRBJ1-3
CASSSGTVTSGNTIYF
TGTGCCAGCAGCTCCGGGACAGTGACCTCTGGAAACACCATATATTTT